The next 14 T cell receptor beta chains were all read from a single sample in a study of CXCR3-negative and CXCR3-positive naive CD8 T cells. Points from the study as a whole: The study found more hydrophobic TRB CDR3s in CXCR3-positive naive cells than in CXCR3-negative naive cells.

No cognate antigen is known for these TCRs. The libraries of TRB cDNA were constructed through 5' RACE using UMI labels. With the 5' RACE reads reprocessed, TCRdb shows one record per CDR3 protein and no DNA. Its table lists about 92,000 distinct CDR3 sequences. The specimen sequenced was naive CXCR3+ CD8+ T cells from blood. Subset denoted: CD45RO-CCR7+CD27+CD95- naive CD8+ T cells expressing CXCR3 (TNR3+). The receptors were gathered from a human donor in good health. Some clones in this sample may be carry-over from other donors' samples.

This chain connects TRBV3-1 to TRBJ2-7; TCRdb gives TRBD2 as the D gene, but with no DNA this cannot be confirmed. The CDR3 totals 16 residues. The germline V gene encodes CDR1 LGHDT and CDR2 YNNKEL (reference sequence). CDR3 loop: CASSQGLAGDSYEQDF.

The chain has TRBV6-5 and TRBJ2-2. Germline V gives CDR1 MNHEY, CDR2 SVGAGI. There are 13 residues in the CDR3. The CDR3 is CASSSSGSGELFF.

The chain recombines TRBV2 with TRBJ1-4; as DNA is missing, the TRBD1 call by TCRdb cannot be tested. The length of the CDR3 is 13 residues. Germline-derived CDR1 and CDR2 are SNHLY and FYNNEI. The CDR3 sequence: CASITGKDEKLFF.

The chain's CDR3 is CATIERGRNTEAFF. The genes are TRBV15 and TRBJ1-1. The CDR3 contains 14 residues. The germline gives CDR1 LNHNV, CDR2 YYDKDF (reference sequence).

The V call is TRBV30, the J call TRBJ2-7. Germline assignment: CDR1 GTSNPN and CDR2 SVGIG (reference sequence). The CDR3 runs 12 residues. This CDR3 reads CAWSVVSSEQYF.

This chain links TRBV20-1 with TRBJ2-7; with no DNA, the TCRdb D assignment of TRBD2 cannot be verified. The CDR3 extends over 15 amino acids. The germline gives CDR1 DFQATT, CDR2 SNEGSKA (reference sequence). The CDR3: CSARGRELPTYEQYF.

This chain links TRBV27 with TRBJ2-1; TCRdb's D gene call, TRBD1, goes unchecked for lack of DNA. This CDR3 comprises 14 residues. The germline gives CDR1 MNHEY, CDR2 SMNVEV (reference sequence). CDR3 region: CASSSIDRASEQFF.

CDR3 sequence: CASSLLAEEETQYF. The chain recombines TRBV7-9 with TRBJ2-5; TCRdb returns TRBD2, unconfirmable since there is no DNA. From germline, CDR1 is SEHNR and CDR2 FQNEAQ (reference sequence). This CDR3 has 14 residues.

The CDR3 protein is CASSQDPAGDNEQFF. The chain recombines TRBV4-2 with TRBJ2-1; absent DNA, TCRdb's TRBD2 call cannot be checked. There are 15 residues in the CDR3. Germline loops: CDR1 LGHNA, CDR2 YNFKEQ.

The rearrangement uses TRBV20-1 and TRBJ2-7. The length of the CDR3 is 11 residues. Germline CDR1 reads DFQATT; CDR2 reads SNEGSKA (reference sequence). The chain's CDR3 is CSATAPYEQYF.

The V call is TRBV29-1, the J call TRBJ2-3; TCRdb picks TRBD2, but there is no DNA to check that call. The CDR3 is 17 residues long. Germline assignment: CDR1 SQVTM and CDR2 ANQGSEA. CDR3 in amino acids: CSVEGTSGGASTDTQYF.

The rearrangement links TRBV7-6 to TRBJ2-7. Germline CDR1 and CDR2: SGHVS and FNYEAQ. The length of the CDR3 is 14 residues. CDR3 region: CASIQSGRAYEQYF.

This sequence joins TRBV6-5 and TRBJ2-5; TCRdb names TRBD2, which stays unverified in the absence of DNA. CDR1 MNHEY and CDR2 SVGAGI come from the germline V gene. The CDR3 runs 15 residues. CDR3 in amino acids: CASSRTTSGGETQYF.

V and J are TRBV5-4 and TRBJ2-5; TCRdb selects TRBD1, and the lack of DNA leaves this call unchecked. The CDR3 is 14 residues long. Germline-derived CDR1 and CDR2 are SGHNT and YYREEE (reference sequence). Here the CDR3 reads CASSLEGGIGTQYF.